The TCR beta chain under discussion was sequenced for a study of blood T cell repertoires in COVID-19. Across the whole study: Acute-phase and convalescent COVID-19 samples originated in the United States, Italy and Spain. PBMCs, B-cell-depleted T cells, or T cells were the source of the cDNA or gDNA that made up the material.

Per the authors' pipeline: The authors estimated nucleated cell counts from reference gene primer amplification. The table came from immunoSEQ multiplex PCR; TCRdb's copy has only in-frame clones and leaves some out. That table gives V, J and clone size, and the DNA gave D and trimming. The table shows under 150,000 clones, with around 89% occurring only once. V shed 6 bases, J shed 2 bases, and the junction held 3 bases outside the gene matches. CDR3 length equals 13 residues. The table lists this clone with a few counts. The material sequenced was peripheral blood. The source is a man aged 50 or older with acute or convalescent COVID-19. V and J are TRBV12-3 or TRBV12-4 and TRBJ1-2, with 7 bases matching TRBD1. This chain's CDR3 is CASSLGGNYGYTF. As DNA, the CDR3 is TGTGCCAGCAGCCTAGGGGGCAACTATGGCTACACCTTC.